The next 14 T cell receptor beta chains were all read from a single sample in a study of blood T cells in healthy people across ages. Combining a sample-barcoded 5' primer with a J-beta primer mix, a second PCR ran for roughly 7 to 11 cycles. From the 5' RACE reads, TCRdb called clonotypes with MiXCR, one entry per CDR3 protein. The sample has about 670,000 distinct CDR3 sequences; 35% to 50% are singletons. Sequenced material: blood. The receptors shown here come from a man older than 75 in good health.

V is TRBV6-1 and J is TRBJ2-1; 9 bases line up with TRBD1. Germline trimming cut 5 bases from V and 8 bases from J; bases unmatched to any gene: 4. The CDR3 length is 13 residues. Germline V lookup: CDR1 MNHNS, CDR2 SASEGT. The CDR3 coding sequence is TGTGCCAGCAGTACGGGACAGGGCGATGAGCAGTTCTTC. Its translation is CASSTGQGDEQFF.

The chain couples TRBV6-5 to TRBJ1-6; D is uncertain. V shed 0 bases and J shed 8 bases, with 5 bases lying between them. CDR3 length equals 13 residues. Germline loops: CDR1 MNHEY, CDR2 SVGAGI. The CDR3 sequence: CASSYSGDSPLHF. The CDR3 nucleotides are TGTGCCAGCAGTTACTCGGGTGATTCACCCCTCCACTTT.

The chain has TRBV7-9 and TRBJ2-5, with 7 bases that match TRBD1. The CDR3 loop spans 16 amino acids. Germline V lookup: CDR1 SEHNR, CDR2 FQNEAQ (reference sequence). V shed 4 bases, J shed 2 bases, and the junction held 10 bases outside the gene matches. The CDR3 nucleotides are TGTGCCAGCAGCTGGGTCTCAGGGGGTACGCAAGAGACCCAGTACTTC. Translation gives CASSWVSGGTQETQYF.

This clonotype showed up just a few times. The chain joins TRBV12-3 or TRBV12-4 to TRBJ1-5, with TRBD1 matching over 7 bases. The V gene end was trimmed by 6 bases and the J gene end by 5 bases; junction bases not matched to a gene: 7. CDR3 length equals 14 residues. DNA for the CDR3: TGTGCCAGCAGCCAGTCAGGGGGGGATCAGCCCCAGCATTTT. Its translation is CASSQSGGDQPQHF.

The chain has TRBV7-9 and TRBJ1-3, with D hard to call. CDR1 is SEHNR and CDR2 is FQNEAQ in the germline V gene (reference sequence). V lost 2 bases and J lost 2, with 13 bases in between. This CDR3 is built from 16 residues. This chain's CDR3 is CASSLKGSFAGNTIYF. In DNA, the CDR3 is TGTGCCAGCAGCTTAAAAGGTTCCTTTGCTGGAAACACCATATATTTT.

The chain combines TRBV6-2 or TRBV6-3 with TRBJ2-3; D gene uncertain. V was cut by 6 bases and J by 8 bases, with 12 bases left in between. This CDR3 has 12 amino acids. CDR1 MNHEY and CDR2 SVGEGT come from the germline V gene. CDR3 region: CASRPLDGTQYF. The CDR3 DNA reads as TGTGCCAGCAGGCCCCTTGACGGTACGCAGTATTTT.

This clonotype appeared once. The chain carries TRBV3-1 and TRBJ1-2, with 8 bases that match TRBD1. The CDR3 spans 14 residues. CDR1 is LGHDT and CDR2 is YNNKEL in the germline V gene (reference sequence). V trimming: 1 base; J trimming: 6 bases; junction bases outside the gene matches: 4. The CDR3 DNA sequence: TGTGCCAGCAGCCAAGGCAGGGGGCGCGATGGCTACACCTTC. Translated, it gives CASSQGRGRDGYTF.

The chain employs TRBV14 and TRBJ2-5, with 9 positions matching TRBD1. This CDR3 contains 18 residues. Unmatched junction bases numbered 24, after V lost 5 bases and J lost 11 bases. The germline CDR1 and CDR2 sequences are SGHDN and FVKESK. In nucleotides, the CDR3 is TGTGCCAGCAGCTCCACCCTAGTAGGACAGGGGTCGGTATATGAGCAGTACTTC. Translation: CASSSTLVGQGSVYEQYF.

DNA of the CDR3: TGTGCCAGCAGTTACCCCAGGGGGGGGTCCTACGAGCAGTACTTC. Amino acids: CASSYPRGGSYEQYF. This chain connects TRBV28 to TRBJ2-7; possibly TRBD1 or TRBD2 for D (7 bases each). CDR1 is MDHEN and CDR2 is SYDVKM in the germline V gene. V was clipped by 4 bases and J by 1 base, with 14 bases between them. The CDR3 spans 15 residues.

In its sample, this clonotype was seen a few times. V gene TRBV7-6 combines with J gene TRBJ2-3; no clear D gene. Trimming left V 5 bases short and J 0 bases short, with 12 bases between. CDR3 size: 15 residues. Looked up from germline, CDR1 is SGHVS and CDR2 is FNYEAQ. CDR3 protein: CASSPLAASTDTQYF. Here the CDR3 DNA reads TGTGCCAGCAGCCCCCTCGCGGCTAGCACAGATACGCAGTATTTT.

The rearrangement uses TRBV7-2 and TRBJ2-5, with 9 bases identical to TRBD2. CDR3 length: 15 residues. V shed 5 bases and J 7 bases; nucleotides not matched to a gene: 11. Per the germline V gene, CDR1 is SGHTA and CDR2 is FQGNSA. In DNA form, the CDR3 reads TGTGCCAGCAGCGCTGGGACTAGCCCAGGGGGGACCCAGTACTTC. It encodes CASSAGTSPGGTQYF.

The chain links TRBV5-1 to TRBJ2-6; a possible D gene is TRBD2 (5 bases). V lost 4 bases and J lost 0, with 11 bases in between. The CDR3 is made up of 16 amino acids. The germline V gene encodes CDR1 SGHRS and CDR2 YFSETQ. CDR3 DNA sequence: TGCGCCAGCAGCCCGGAGGCGTTCTCTGGGGCCAACGTCCTGACTTTC. This encodes CASSPEAFSGANVLTF. Using reference TRBV5-1 and TRBJ2-6 for the parts outside the CDR3, the full variable domain is KAGVTQTPRYLIKTRGQQVTLSCSPISGHRSVSWYQQTPGQGLQFLFEYFSETQRNKGNFPGRFSGRQFSNSRSEMNVSTLELGDSALYLCASSPEAFSGANVLTFGAGSRLTVL.

The chain recombines TRBV12-3 or TRBV12-4 with TRBJ2-3; D unclear. The CDR3 runs 15 residues. V was clipped by 6 bases and J by 0 bases, with 13 bases between them. The CDR3 here is CASSLSGVSTDTQYF. The CDR3 bases are TGTGCCAGCAGCTTAAGTGGGGTTAGCACAGATACGCAGTATTTT.

The rearrangement uses TRBV20-1 and TRBJ1-6; D is ambiguous. V was trimmed by 5 bases and J by 0 bases, leaving 11 bases between them. This CDR3 is 15 amino acids long. Per germline, CDR1 DFQATT and CDR2 SNEGSKA (reference sequence). The CDR3 DNA sequence: TGCAGTGCTTTGGCGGGAAGCTCCTATAATTCACCCCTCCACTTT. Protein product: CSALAGSSYNSPLHF.